This TCR beta chain was sequenced for a study of blood T cell repertoires in COVID-19 (dated by TCRdb to about 2020). For the wider study: Samples from collaborators originated in the United States, Italy and Spain and spanned both the acute and convalescent phases of COVID-19. The prospective study material was composed of cDNA or gDNA derived from T cells, B-cell-depleted T cells, or PBMCs. The dataset comprised deeply sampled blood TCRbeta repertoires from subjects exposed to, actively infected with, or recovered from COVID-19. The repertoires were made available in a free public database intended to serve as a resource for research on the immune response to SARS-CoV-2. Samples were obtained from the ongoing ImmuneRACE study (first 160 participants) and from about 1,300 subjects provided by 6 global collaborators. Nearly every sample came with metadata listing a de-identified subject ID, COVID-19 status, age in years and sex. Where available, HLA class I and class II types were taken from metadata supplied by the sample provider and were not determined by assay-based typing.

CDR1 and CDR2 (SGHAT, FQNNGV) derive from the germline V gene. Including cysteine and phenylalanine, the CDR3 has 14 amino acids. The DNA shown is the 42-base CDR3, in frame from base 1. The trim is 3 bases for V and 3 bases for J, with a gap of 12 bases between the germline ends. Participants in the prospective study were aged roughly 18 to 89 years, lived in under 30 United States geographic areas, and enrolled through a virtual design. Cohort assignment in the prospective study relied on participant-reported clinical history from a screening survey and a study questionnaire. For ImmuneRACE Cohort 3, a participant was defined as recovered based on two consecutive negative NP/OP PCR tests, clearance by a healthcare professional, or resolution of symptoms. Mobile phlebotomists in the prospective study collected whole blood, serum and a nasopharyngeal or oropharyngeal swab from every participant. Over a roughly two-month period, participants in the prospective study had the option of providing additional blood draws and questionnaires. Before DNA extraction, prospective study blood samples were shipped either frozen or at room temperature.

Regarding this clone: Its specific antigen is unknown. The sample holds no much larger clone one base away, and base qualities are not on file.

What the work shows at the level of the full study, not this receptor alone: How much clinical and demographic metadata was included differed by source and by participant, and the metadata was provided uncurated.

The immunoSEQ Assay, a bias-controlled multiplex PCR, was used to amplify TCRbeta CDR3 regions from genomic DNA. In the paper's pipeline: The number of nucleated cells in each sample was estimated by amplification of reference gene primers within the assay. To quantify the absolute abundance of each unique TCRbeta CDR3 rearrangement, sequence reads were collapsed and filtered. For each sample, productive Simpson clonality was calculated as the square root of Simpson's diversity index over productive rearrangements. TCRdb carries this immuneACCESS record with in-frame sequences only. Its versions omit some clonotypes, under half of them owing to an unresolved V gene in the studies checked, with the rest unexplained. V, J and clone size reflect that table, while D and trimming were determined from the DNA. This sample gives a few hundred thousand clones in total; 70% to 90% of them show up just once. The ten most abundant clones make up approximately 8% of the sample.

The TCR originated in a woman in her fifties or sixties who had recovered from COVID-19. The source material was PBMCs or T cells enriched from blood (not recorded which). The chain employs TRBV11-2 and TRBJ2-7; a tentative D call is TRBD2 (6 bases match). Read as DNA, the sequence is TGTGCCAGCAGCTTGGGAGGACCGGTCTACGAGCAGTACTTC. It specifies CASSLGGPVYEQYF.